A selection of T cell receptor beta chains follows, all from one sample in a study of shared clonotypes between healthy human individuals. Data came from immunoSEQ multiplex PCR; TCRdb stores just in-frame clones and leaves some out. Here the sample spans 2 million to 2.5 million clones, about 95% being singletons. Sequencing was carried out using naive CD8+ T cells sorted from blood. These receptors all come from a man aged 18 to 30 in good health. Both conserved end residues are trimmed from each CDR3. Clone size is not always given. Where it is, it says once, few, many or a class for expanded clones.

>TRBJ2-7|.|TRBV7-6
ASSLVLGAREQY
>TRBJ2-1|.|TRBV2
ASSGPGTPYYNEQF
>TRBJ2-7|.|TRBV10-3
AISDNSRQGDAYEQY
>TRBJ2-7|.|TRBV30
AWSVGFGDEQY
>TRBJ2-2|few|TRBV5-1
ASSLGETGELF
>TRBJ2-1|.|TRBV7-9
ASSYGGGGDEQF
>TRBJ2-1|.|TRBV28
ASSSDTSGGPVYNEQF
>TRBJ1-6|.|TRBV6-1
ASSDVPSPLH
>TRBJ2-3|.|TRBV19
ASSIASGDTDTQY
>TRBJ2-3|.|TRBV6-5
ASSYSGSPDTQY
>TRBJ2-7|.|TRBV9
ASSVGDNSYEQY
>TRBJ2-7|few|TRBV11-2
ASSLIRGRSNEQY
>TRBJ1-4|.|TRBV28
ASSLWTGGINEKLF
>TRBJ2-7|.|TRBV6-5
ASQLRTATYEQY
>TRBJ2-1|.|TRBV27
ASTTLAGIYNEQF
>TRBJ2-7|.|TRBV4-3
ASSQDRAGGTEQY
>TRBJ1-5|.|TRBV2
ASSGYRDSNQPQH
>TRBJ1-1|.|TRBV4-1
ASSQEGEGLGTEAF